The clone carrying this TCR beta chain showed up just a few times. In TCRdb, the 5' RACE reads were re-called with MiXCR into one record per CDR3 protein. The repertoire holds about 520,000 distinct CDR3 sequences, with less than 25% as singletons. The data were taken from a study of identical twins. From germline, CDR1 is SGHAT and CDR2 FQDESV (reference sequence). V lost 3 bases and J lost 5, with 25 bases in between. The CDR3 consists of 18 residues. These data were also filed under a second study, of T cells expressing NK-cell markers.

Sequenced input: CD4+ T cells sorted from blood. The TCR was taken from a woman younger than 35 in good health. This chain connects TRBV11-1 to TRBJ1-1; D is unclear. The DNA for the CDR3 is TGTGCCAGCAGCTTCCCCTCACGGAGGTCACGGCGGAAAACTGAAGCTTTCTTT. Protein product: CASSFPSRRSRRKTEAFF.